This T cell receptor (beta chain) was identified in a study of T cell changes during pregnancy in multiple sclerosis. The method was immunoSEQ multiplex PCR; TCRdb's version includes in-frame clones alone and lacks a portion of them. The profile shows roughly 89,000 clones, approximately 92% of them singletons. Per germline, CDR1 LNHNV and CDR2 YYDKDF (reference sequence). J lost 0 bases, V lost 3 bases, and 4 bases had no gene match. CDR3 size: 15 residues. The TCR originated in a female donor with multiple sclerosis, enrolled in a pregnancy study. The rearrangement uses TRBV15 and TRBJ1-1; 7 positions match TRBD1. Source: peripheral blood, taken in the first trimester of pregnancy. The CDR3 bases are TGTGCCACCAGCAGGGAGGGACAGCTGAACACTGAAGCTTTCTTT. Its protein is CATSREGQLNTEAFF. The full variable domain, in which reference TRBV15 and TRBJ1-1 provide the parts outside the CDR3, is DAMVIQNPRYQVTQFGKPVTLSCSQTLNHNVMYWYQQKSSQAPKLLFHYYDKDFNNEADTPDNFQSRRPNTSFCFLDIRSPGLGDTAMYLCATSREGQLNTEAFFGQGTRLTVV.